These 26 T cell receptor beta chains were all obtained from the same sample, sequenced in a study of siplizumab effects on memory and regulatory T cells. The protocol was immunoSEQ multiplex PCR, while the TCRdb copy is restricted to in-frame clones and leaves out a portion. The sample has 99,000 or so clones; 93% are singletons. The sequencing sample was made of Tregs sorted from blood. The receptors were sampled from a human donor in good health.

The genes are TRBV20-1 and TRBJ1-1; no clear D. From germline, CDR1 is DFQATT and CDR2 SNEGSKA (reference sequence). V dropped 2 bases and J dropped 7 bases, with 8 bases sitting between them. The CDR3 runs to 11 residues. The DNA of the CDR3 is TGCAGTGCTAGAAGAGAAGTTGAAGCTTTCTTT. It yields the protein CSARREVEAFF.

The rearrangement links TRBV7-9 to TRBJ2-5; D perhaps matches TRBD1 (5 bases). Germline V CDR1 and CDR2: SEHNR, FQNEAQ (reference sequence). Trimming cost V 5 bases and J 0 bases, with 10 bases left between them. There are 14 residues in the CDR3. CDR3 nucleotide sequence: TGTGCCAGCAGCAGGGGATTGTACCAAGAGACCCAGTACTTC. It is translated as CASSRGLYQETQYF.

The J gene is TRBJ1-2, the V gene TRBV11-3; D call uncertain. Trimming removed 1 base from V and 4 bases from J, with 7 bases in between. The CDR3 consists of 13 residues. Germline V gives CDR1 SGHNT, CDR2 YENEEA. Here the CDR3 reads CASSLGGRYGYTF. CDR3 nucleotide sequence: TGTGCCAGCAGCTTAGGGGGTCGCTATGGCTACACCTTC.

This sequence joins TRBV7-6 and TRBJ1-3; 8 bases are a match to TRBD1. The CDR3 totals 16 residues. V was pared by 4 bases and J by 0 bases, with 5 bases of the junction left unmatched. Germline CDR1 SGHVS, CDR2 FNYEAQ. This CDR3 is CASSYRTGSSGNTIYF. The DNA of the CDR3 is TGTGCCAGCAGCTACCGGACAGGGAGCTCTGGAAACACCATATATTTT.

The chain uses TRBV30 and TRBJ1-2; D is unresolved. Trimming shortened V by 2 bases and J by 6 bases, and 10 bases separated the two germline ends. CDR1 GTSNPN and CDR2 SVGIG come from the germline V gene (reference sequence). CDR3 length: 12 amino acids. The DNA of the CDR3 is TGTGCCTGGAGTAAGCTTTTCGATGGCTACACCTTC. Its translation: CAWSKLFDGYTF. The whole variable domain, remainder taken from reference TRBV30 and TRBJ1-2, is SQTIHQWPATLVQPVGSPLSLECTVEGTSNPNLYWYRQAAGRGLQLLFYSVGIGQISSEVPQNLSASRPQDRQFILSSKKLLLSDSGFYLCAWSKLFDGYTFGSGTRLTVV.

The CDR3 reads CASSLGLAGRYEQYF. CDR3 DNA: TGCGCCAGCAGCCTGGGACTAGCGGGACGGTACGAGCAGTACTTC. This chain uses TRBV4-3 with TRBJ2-7; 13 nucleotides line up with TRBD2. V lost 4 bases, J lost 4 bases, and 4 bases stayed unmatched. The CDR3 runs 15 residues. Germline CDR1 reads LGHNA; CDR2 reads YSLEER.

This chain links TRBV15 with TRBJ2-1; D possibly corresponds to TRBD2 (5 bases). Germline V gene sequence: CDR1 LNHNV, CDR2 YYDKDF (reference sequence). CDR3 size: 14 residues. The ends were cut back, 10 bases at V and 0 bases at J, with 13 bases in the middle. CDR3 coding DNA: TGTGCCAGTATGAGGGATAGCTCCTACAATGAGCAGTTCTTC. The encoded protein is CASMRDSSYNEQFF.

This rearrangement joins TRBV19 to TRBJ2-3; 14 nucleotides agree with TRBD2. CDR1 is LNHDA, CDR2 SQIVND, per germline (reference sequence). V was clipped by 9 bases and J by 5 bases; unmatched bases: 7. This CDR3 spans 15 amino acids. The CDR3 sequence is CASETSGGAGDTQYF. CDR3 bases: TGTGCCAGCGAGACTAGCGGGGGGGCCGGAGATACGCAGTATTTT.

The chain links TRBV6-1 to TRBJ1-6; D ambiguous. There are 19 residues in the CDR3. V was clipped by 1 base and J by 0 bases, with 16 bases between them. Per germline, CDR1 MNHNS and CDR2 SASEGT. CDR3 sequence reads: CASSEVGLGRSSYNSPLHF. CDR3 in DNA: TGTGCCAGCAGTGAAGTCGGGCTTGGACGCAGCTCCTATAATTCACCCCTCCACTTT.

The chain joins TRBV6-1 to TRBJ2-5, with a tentative D call TRBD1 (8 bases). CDR3 length equals 15 residues. V lost 7 bases to trimming and J lost 5 bases, with 20 bases between them. Germline V gene lookup returns CDR1 MNHNS and CDR2 SASEGT. The CDR3 nucleotides read TGTGCCAGCACCTCGGGACAGGTCGGGGGGGAGACCCAGTACTTC. This encodes CASTSGQVGGETQYF.

V gene TRBV6-1 combines with J gene TRBJ2-3; D gene unclear. CDR3 size: 15 residues. Germline V gene data show CDR1 as MNHNS and CDR2 as SASEGT. V gave up 7 bases and J gave up 4 bases, with 18 bases separating them. CDR3 sequence reads: CASIFSPSLADTQYF. CDR3 nucleotide sequence: TGTGCCAGCATCTTCTCACCATCCCTGGCAGATACGCAGTATTTT.

This clone was detected a few times. The chain combines TRBV25-1 with TRBJ1-1; D is unclear. In germline, CDR1 is MGHDK, CDR2 SYGVNS. This CDR3 has 12 residues. Trimming took 4 bases from V and 0 from J, leaving 3 bases between them. This CDR3 is CASSAVNTEAFF. In DNA form, the CDR3 reads TGTGCCAGCAGTGCTGTGAACACTGAAGCTTTCTTT.

J is TRBJ1-1 and V is TRBV7-3; D is unresolved. Trimming cost V 5 bases and J 3 bases, with 10 bases left between them. CDR1 is SGHTA and CDR2 is FQGTGA in the germline V gene. The CDR3 extends over 13 amino acids. CDR3 sequence reads: CASSPTADTEAFF. The CDR3 nucleotides are TGTGCCAGCAGCCCTACAGCCGACACTGAAGCTTTCTTT.

The gene calls are TRBV5-1 and TRBJ2-1; TRBD1 might be the D (5 bases). V was pared by 0 bases and J by 0 bases, with 7 bases between. This CDR3 spans 15 amino acids. Germline V gene sequence: CDR1 SGHRS, CDR2 YFSETQ. CDR3 sequence: CASSLGQSSYNEQFF. DNA of the CDR3: TGCGCCAGCAGCTTGGGACAGAGCTCCTACAATGAGCAGTTCTTC. Full variable domain (outside the CDR3, taken from reference TRBV5-1 and TRBJ2-1): KAGVTQTPRYLIKTRGQQVTLSCSPISGHRSVSWYQQTPGQGLQFLFEYFSETQRNKGNFPGRFSGRQFSNSRSEMNVSTLELGDSALYLCASSLGQSSYNEQFFGPGTRLTVL.

This sequence joins TRBV19 and TRBJ2-7; D remains unclear. This CDR3 has 13 residues. Germline V gene lookup returns CDR1 LNHDA and CDR2 SQIVND (reference sequence). V was pared by 5 bases and J by 0 bases, with 8 bases between. In nucleotides, the CDR3 is TGTGCCAGTAGTGTGGCTGCCTCCTACGAGCAGTACTTC. Residues: CASSVAASYEQYF.

The CDR3 nucleotides read TGTGCCAGCTCCCCCGGGACAAACCATGGCTACACCTTC. Translating gives CASSPGTNHGYTF. The chain links TRBV25-1 to TRBJ1-2, with D perhaps TRBD1 (6 bases). CDR1 is MGHDK and CDR2 is SYGVNS in the germline V gene. V shed 8 bases and J shed 6 bases, with 16 bases lying between them. CDR3 size: 13 residues.

The chain recombines TRBV6-1 with TRBJ2-1; 13 bases fit TRBD2. The CDR3 contains 14 residues. The germline V gene has CDR1 MNHNS and CDR2 SASEGT. J was trimmed by 4 bases and V by 9 bases; bases with no gene match: 3. The CDR3 protein is CASRLAGGYNEQFF. CDR3 nucleotide sequence: TGTGCCAGTAGACTAGCGGGGGGTTACAATGAGCAGTTCTTC.

This clone was picked up a small number of times. The rearrangement links TRBV29-1 to TRBJ2-7, with D possibly TRBD1 on 5 matching bases. Germline-derived CDR1 and CDR2 are SQVTM and ANQGSEA. The CDR3 runs 12 residues. V lost 4 bases and J lost 2, with 9 bases in between. CDR3 protein: CSVAPGPYEQYF. The CDR3, as DNA: TGCAGCGTTGCCCCAGGGCCCTACGAGCAGTACTTC.

The chain is built from TRBV25-1 and TRBJ1-6; 7 bases fit TRBD1. Per germline, CDR1 MGHDK and CDR2 SYGVNS. V shed 1 base and J 8 bases; nucleotides not matched to a gene: 5. This CDR3 has 15 residues. The CDR3 DNA follows: TGTGCCAGCAGTGAATCGCACAGGGGTTATTCACCCCTCCACTTT. This sequence encodes CASSESHRGYSPLHF.

The chain uses TRBV10-3 and TRBJ2-5; D is ambiguous. Germline-derived CDR1 and CDR2 are ENHRY and SYGVKD. CDR3 length: 13 amino acids. Trimming left V 4 bases short and J 0 bases short, with 6 bases between. The CDR3 DNA reads TGTGCCATCAGTGGGCAGCACCAAGAGACCCAGTACTTC. It is translated as CAISGQHQETQYF.

This rearrangement joins TRBV7-3 to TRBJ2-1; tentative D call: TRBD2 (5 bases). Germline CDR1 reads SGHTA; CDR2 reads FQGTGA. The CDR3 contains 16 residues. Trimming removed 3 bases from V and 0 bases from J, with 12 bases in between. CDR3 amino acids: CASSLSSLSSYNEQFF. In DNA form, the CDR3 reads TGTGCCAGCAGCTTGTCTAGCCTCAGCTCCTACAATGAGCAGTTCTTC.

The chain couples TRBV2 to TRBJ2-3; maybe TRBD1 (6 bases). V lost 6 bases and J 4 bases, leaving 14 bases between the germline ends. CDR1 SNHLY and CDR2 FYNNEI come from the germline V gene. CDR3 length equals 14 residues. The DNA for the CDR3 is TGTGCCAGCAGACGGGACATCGTATCAGATACGCAGTATTTT. Protein sequence: CASRRDIVSDTQYF.

The CDR3 DNA reads as TGTGCCAGCAGCTTAGGACCGGAAGAGACCCAGTACTTC. Protein: CASSLGPEETQYF. This rearrangement joins TRBV11-3 to TRBJ2-5; no clear D gene. V lost 1 base, J lost 3 bases, and 6 bases lay in between. Germline CDR1 and CDR2: SGHNT and YENEEA. The CDR3 contains 13 residues.

The J gene is TRBJ1-4, the V gene TRBV6-1, with D tentatively TRBD1 (5 bases). The germline CDR1 and CDR2 sequences are MNHNS and SASEGT. Trimming shortened V by 6 bases and J by 4 bases, and 15 bases separated the two germline ends. CDR3 length: 15 residues. The chain's CDR3 is CASRTPGLINEKLFF. In nucleotides, the CDR3 is TGTGCCAGCAGGACACCGGGACTGATTAATGAAAAACTGTTTTTT.

Remarks on this clone: One end of the junction does not line up with germline, which may come from a read error. This rearrangement joins TRBV7-6 to TRBJ2-1; 7 bases are shared with TRBD2. This CDR3 is 15 amino acids long. CDR1 and CDR2 from the germline V gene are SGHVS and FNYEAQ. The chain's CDR3 is CASSRLAGDYDEQFF. CDR3 nucleotide sequence: TGTGCCAGCAGCAGACTTGCGGGAGACTACGATGAGCAGTTCTTC.

V gene TRBV2 combines with J gene TRBJ2-7, with D maybe TRBD2 (6 bases). V gave up 7 bases and J gave up 4 bases, with 17 bases separating them. The CDR3 loop spans 14 amino acids. Germline CDR1 is SNHLY and CDR2 is FYNNEI. The CDR3 loop reads CASNRLVGPYEQYF. The CDR3 bases are TGTGCCAGCAATCGACTAGTCGGCCCTTACGAGCAGTACTTC. Complete variable domain (other parts from reference TRBV2 and TRBJ2-7): EPEVTQTPSHQVTQMGQEVILRCVPISNHLYFYWYRQILGQKVEFLVSFYNNEISEKSEIFDDQFSVERPDGSNFTLKIRSTKLEDSAMYFCASNRLVGPYEQYFGPGTRLTVT.